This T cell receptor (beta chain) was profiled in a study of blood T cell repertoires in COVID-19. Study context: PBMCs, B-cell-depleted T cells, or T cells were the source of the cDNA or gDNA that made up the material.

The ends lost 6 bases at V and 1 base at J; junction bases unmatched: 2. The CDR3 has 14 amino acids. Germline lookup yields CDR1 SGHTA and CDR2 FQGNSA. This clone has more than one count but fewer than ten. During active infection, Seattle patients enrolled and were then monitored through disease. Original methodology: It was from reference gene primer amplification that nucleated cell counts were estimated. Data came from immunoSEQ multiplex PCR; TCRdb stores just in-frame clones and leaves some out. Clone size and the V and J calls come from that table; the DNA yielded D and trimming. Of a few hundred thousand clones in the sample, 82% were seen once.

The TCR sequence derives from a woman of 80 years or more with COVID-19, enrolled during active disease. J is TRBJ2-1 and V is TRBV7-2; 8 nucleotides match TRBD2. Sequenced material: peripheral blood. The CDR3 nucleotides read TGTGCCAGCAGATCTAGCGGGTCCTACAATGAGCAGTTCTTC. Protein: CASRSSGSYNEQFF. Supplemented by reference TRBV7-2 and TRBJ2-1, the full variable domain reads GAGVSQSPSNKVTEKGKDVELRCDPISGHTALYWYRQSLGQGLEFLIYFQGNSAPDKSGLPSDRFSAERTGGSVSTLTIQRTQQEDSAVYLCASRSSGSYNEQFFGPGTRLTVL.